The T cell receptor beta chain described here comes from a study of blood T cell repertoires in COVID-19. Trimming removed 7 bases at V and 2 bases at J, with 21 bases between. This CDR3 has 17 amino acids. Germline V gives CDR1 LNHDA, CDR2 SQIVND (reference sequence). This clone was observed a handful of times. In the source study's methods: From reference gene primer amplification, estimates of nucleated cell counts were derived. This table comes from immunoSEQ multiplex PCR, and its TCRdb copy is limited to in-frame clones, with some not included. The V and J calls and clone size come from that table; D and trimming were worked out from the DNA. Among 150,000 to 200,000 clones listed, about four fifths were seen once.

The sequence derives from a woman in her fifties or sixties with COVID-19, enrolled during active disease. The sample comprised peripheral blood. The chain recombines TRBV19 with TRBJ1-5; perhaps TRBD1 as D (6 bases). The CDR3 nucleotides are TGTGCCAGTACCAGAGGGGGGGTTCGCCCTGGCAATCAGCCCCAGCATTTT. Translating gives CASTRGGVRPGNQPQHF.